This is a list of T cell receptor beta chains from one sample in a study of cytomegalovirus exposure and HLA in healthy donors. TCRdb keeps only in-frame clones here, not all; method: immunoSEQ multiplex PCR. The sample holds about 150,000 clones, roughly four fifths seen once. Input material: PBMCs. The receptors derive from a young man in good health and CMV-seropositive. Each CDR3 is given without its conserved first and last residue. A D gene is named only where the DNA matches it firmly. Expanded clones are given a class, and other clones once, few, many or no size at all.

d_gene,v_gene,abundance,CDR3aa
-,TRBV11-2,-,ASSLDFAEIEQF
-,TRBV18,-,ASSTSGSGANVLT
-,TRBV6-5,-,ASSGHSNQPQH
-,TRBV4-1,-,ASSPLGGGTGELF
TRBD1,TRBV2,-,ASSRDRSHEQY
-,TRBV30,-,AWSSRSQETQY
-,TRBV2,-,ASSTDSHQPQH
-,TRBV4-1,-,ASSQGTNNEQF
TRBD1,TRBV11-2,-,ASSLVGQETYEQY
-,TRBV29-1,-,SFAKGAANTGELF
-,TRBV5-1,few,ASSFRQGQGEQY
TRBD1,TRBV15,-,ATSRDRGQLYEQY
TRBD2,TRBV4-3,once,ASSQAVKTGTSGGIYNEQF
TRBD1,TRBV4-2,-,ASSQGTGTGYTDTQY
-,TRBV7-9,-,ASSLGATNEKLF
-,TRBV6-1,-,ASARSSGLPIY
-,TRBV5-5,-,ASSRTVEANYGYT
-,TRBV28,-,ASSLVQANTEAF
-,TRBV30,-,AWSVWRGQRVGQY
TRBD2,TRBV18,-,ASSPIQRLAGDPDTQY
-,TRBV19,-,ASMGADTGELF
TRBD2,TRBV19,-,ASSISLAGPYEQY
-,TRBV9,-,ASSPLIAAGEY
-,TRBV6-5,-,ASSQGPWGSTLH
-,TRBV9,-,ASSVDYGGGYEQY
-,TRBV25-1,-,ASSEEGFEAF
-,TRBV6-4,-,ASTRTENTEAF
TRBD1,TRBV19,-,ATSDRGGEKLF
-,TRBV7-9,-,SSSSGAERADTQY
-,TRBV11-2,-,ASSYARGDYGYT
-,TRBV7-9,-,ASSRDNQETQY
-,TRBV28,-,ASSPPRGGDTYEQY
TRBD1,TRBV10-1,-,ASSEQGESTDTQY
-,TRBV7-9,-,SSSLAASGASSYEQY
-,TRBV7-2,-,ASSARRSYEQY
TRBD2,TRBV4-1,once,ASSQDTGTSKTQY
-,TRBV11-2,-,ASSSGRLGVDTQY